These 11 T cell receptor beta chains were sequenced from one sample in a study of tumor and adjacent non-tumor tissue in lung cancer. This sample's RNA came from whole unsorted tissue. A modified ARM-PCR protocol with three rounds of nested PCR amplified TCRbeta. Via MiXCR, TCRdb re-called the multiplex PCR reads, giving one row per CDR3 protein. In the table there are 60,000 to 85,000 distinct CDR3 sequences, over 75% of which are singletons. The sequenced sample consisted of lung tumor tissue. The receptors come from a woman aged 45-65 years with non-small cell lung cancer.

Many counts were recorded for this clonotype. The chain couples TRBV6-1 to TRBJ2-1, with unresolved D. Germline CDR1 and CDR2: MNHNS and SASEGT. V was shortened by 5 bases and J by 1 base, with 12 bases between the two germline ends. This CDR3 is built from 15 residues. CDR3 bases: TGTGCCAGCAGTAAGATACGGGTTTCCTACAATGAGCAGTTCTTC. It yields the protein CASSKIRVSYNEQFF.

This clonotype was detected only once. The conserved phenylalanine or tryptophan normally closing the CDR3 is absent here, so this likely arose from a read error. CDR3 in amino acids: CSVEAFLAGVDKQFL. CDR3 DNA sequence: TGCAGCGTTGAAGCCTTCCTAGCGGGAGTGGATAAGCAGTTCCTC. The V call is TRBV29-1, the J call TRBJ2-1, with 10 bases aligning to TRBD2. The CDR3 consists of 15 residues. V lost 1 base and J lost 11; bases outside the gene matches: 11. Germline CDR1 reads SQVTM; CDR2 reads ANQGSEA.

Concerning this clonotype: Sequence at one end of the junction differs from germline and may be a read error. V gene TRBV20-1 combines with J gene TRBJ1-5, with D possibly matching TRBD1 (5 bases). Germline V gene lookup returns CDR1 DFQATT and CDR2 SNEGSKA (reference sequence). The CDR3 extends over 14 amino acids. In nucleotides, the CDR3 is TGCAGTGCTAAGACAGACTATAGCAATCAGCCCCACTATTTT. Protein: CSAKTDYSNQPHYF.

As to this clonotype: The conserved closing phenylalanine or tryptophan is absent in this CDR3, likely reflecting a read error. The rearrangement joins TRBV6-2 or TRBV6-3 to TRBJ1-5; possibly TRBD1 for D (6 bases). The germline V and J ends were trimmed by 5 bases and 6 bases, with 14 bases remaining between them. Germline V gene sequence: CDR1 MNHEY, CDR2 SVGEGT. The CDR3 totals 14 residues. The CDR3 nucleotides are TGTGCCAGCAGTAAGGGACAAACTATTCAGCCCCAGCATTAT. Translation: CASSKGQTIQPQHY.

Concerning this clonotype: The CDR3 does not end in the conserved phenylalanine or tryptophan, so this is likely a read error. The DNA is left out, because the CDR3 cannot be placed on it with certainty; the CDR3 is given as TCRdb lists it. The chain combines TRBV4-2 with TRBJ2-1; the DNA was not used to check the table's D call, TRBD2. The CDR3 is 15 residues long, ends included. The germline gives CDR1 LGHNA, CDR2 YNFKEQ. Here the CDR3 reads CASSQSLAELVEQFI.

The chain employs TRBV12-3 or TRBV12-4 and TRBJ2-1, with unresolved D. This CDR3 contains 13 residues. The V and J ends lost 3 bases and 6 bases respectively, with 9 bases between them. The CDR3 sequence: CASSFQVSNEQFF. The CDR3 DNA follows: TGTGCCAGCAGTTTTCAAGTGAGCAATGAGCAGTTCTTC.

The J gene is TRBJ2-3, the V gene TRBV4-3, with 13 bases fitting TRBD2. The CDR3 sequence is 17 residues long. V lost 7 bases, J lost 7 bases, and 14 bases stayed unmatched. From germline, CDR1 is LGHNA and CDR2 YSLEER. CDR3 bases: TGCGCCAGCAACCCCCGACTAGCGGGAGGATGGGCATATACGCAGTATTTT. It translates to CASNPRLAGGWAYTQYF.

The chain recombines TRBV5-1 with TRBJ2-2; 10 bases align to TRBD2. CDR1 and CDR2 (germline): SGHRS, YFSETQ. CDR3 length: 16 residues. The J segment lost 8 bases and the V segment lost 4 bases, leaving 11 bases of the junction unmatched. CDR3: CASSLTSGNGIGELFF. The CDR3 bases are TGCGCCAGCAGCCTTACTAGCGGGAATGGGATAGGGGAGCTGTTTTTT.

As for this clonotype: A much larger clone lies a single base off, so this may be a read error. The genes are TRBV18 and TRBJ2-7; 7 nucleotides match TRBD1. CDR3 length: 14 residues. V shed 5 bases, J shed 5 bases, and the junction held 9 bases outside the gene matches. The V gene's germline CDR1 is KGHSH and CDR2 LQKENI. Written as DNA, the CDR3 is TGTGCCAGCTCAGCAACCCGGACAGGTCACGAGCAGTACTTC. It encodes CASSATRTGHEQYF. Supplemented by reference TRBV18 and TRBJ2-7, the full variable domain reads NAGVMQNPRHLVRRRGQEARLRCSPMKGHSHVYWYRQLPEEGLKFMVYLQKENIIDESGMPKERFSAEFPKEGPSILRIQQVVRGDSAAYFCASSATRTGHEQYFGPGTRLTVT.

The table lists this clonotype with a count of one. One end of the junction varies from germline; a read error may be responsible. The J gene is TRBJ2-2, the V gene TRBV4-3; no firm D call. Germline assignment: CDR1 LGHNA and CDR2 YSLEER. This CDR3 has 15 residues. The CDR3 spells CASRHDITNTGELFF. DNA of the CDR3: TGCGCCAGCAGGCATGATATTACGAACACCGGAGAGCTGTTTTTC.

As concerns this clonotype: The missing conserved phenylalanine or tryptophan at the end of this CDR3 makes a read error likely. The chain joins TRBV11-2 to TRBJ1-4; no clear D. CDR3 length: 13 amino acids. Germline CDR1 SGHAT, CDR2 FQNNGV. V shed 0 bases and J shed 14 bases, with 13 bases lying between them. The CDR3 here is CASSLDLWGSLFS. Here the CDR3 DNA reads TGTGCCAGCAGCTTAGATCTATGGGGATCTCTGTTTTCT.